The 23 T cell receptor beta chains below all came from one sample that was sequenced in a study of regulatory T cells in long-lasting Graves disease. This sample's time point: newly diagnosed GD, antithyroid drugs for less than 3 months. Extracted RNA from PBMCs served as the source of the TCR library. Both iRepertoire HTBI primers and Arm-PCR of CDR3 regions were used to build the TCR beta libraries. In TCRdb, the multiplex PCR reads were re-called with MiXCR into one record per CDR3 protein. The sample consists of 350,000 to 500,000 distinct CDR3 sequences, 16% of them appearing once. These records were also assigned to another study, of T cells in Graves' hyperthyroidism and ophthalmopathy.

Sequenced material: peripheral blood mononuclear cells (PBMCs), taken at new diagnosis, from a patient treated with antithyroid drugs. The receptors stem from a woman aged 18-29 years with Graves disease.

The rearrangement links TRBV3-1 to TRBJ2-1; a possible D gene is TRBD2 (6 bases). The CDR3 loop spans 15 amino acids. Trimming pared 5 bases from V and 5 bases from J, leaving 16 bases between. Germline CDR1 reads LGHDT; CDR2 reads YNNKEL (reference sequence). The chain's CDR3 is CASSSPWGENNEQFF. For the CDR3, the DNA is TGTGCCAGCAGCTCCCCCTGGGGGGAAAACAATGAGCAGTTCTTC.

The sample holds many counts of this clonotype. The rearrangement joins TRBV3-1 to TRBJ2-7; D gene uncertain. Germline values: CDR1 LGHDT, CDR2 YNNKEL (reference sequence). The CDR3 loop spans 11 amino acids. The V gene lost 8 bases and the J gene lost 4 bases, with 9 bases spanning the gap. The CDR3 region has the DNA TGTGCCAGCGGGTCGGGTTACGAGCAGTACTTC. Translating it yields CASGSGYEQYF.

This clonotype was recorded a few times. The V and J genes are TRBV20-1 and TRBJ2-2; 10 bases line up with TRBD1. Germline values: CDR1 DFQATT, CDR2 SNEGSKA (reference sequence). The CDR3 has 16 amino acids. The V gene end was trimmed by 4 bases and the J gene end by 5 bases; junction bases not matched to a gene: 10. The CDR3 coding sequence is TGCAGTGCTATTATGATGGGACAGGGGAAAACCGGGGAGCTGTTTTTT. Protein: CSAIMMGQGKTGELFF.

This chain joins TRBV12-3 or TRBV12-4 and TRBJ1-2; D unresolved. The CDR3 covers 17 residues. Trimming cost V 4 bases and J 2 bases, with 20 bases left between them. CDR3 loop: CASSSRPAKRVNYGYTF. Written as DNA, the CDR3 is TGTGCCAGCAGTTCCCGCCCCGCTAAGAGGGTGAACTATGGCTACACCTTC.

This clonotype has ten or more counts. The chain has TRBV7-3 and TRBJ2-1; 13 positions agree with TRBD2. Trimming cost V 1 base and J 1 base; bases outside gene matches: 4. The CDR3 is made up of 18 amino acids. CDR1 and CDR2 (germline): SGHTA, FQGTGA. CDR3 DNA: TGTGCCAGCAGCTTAATCCGGACTAGCGGGAGATCCTACAATGAGCAGTTCTTC. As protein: CASSLIRTSGRSYNEQFF.

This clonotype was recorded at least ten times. The CDR3 spells CASSSRGTSGINEQFF. The DNA for the CDR3 is TGTGCCAGCAGCTCCCGTGGGACTAGCGGGATCAATGAGCAGTTCTTC. The chain couples TRBV7-2 to TRBJ2-1, with 13 bases aligning to TRBD2. The CDR3 loop spans 16 amino acids. CDR1 is SGHTA and CDR2 is FQGNSA in the germline V gene. V dropped 4 bases and J dropped 6; count of bases not matched to a gene: 6.

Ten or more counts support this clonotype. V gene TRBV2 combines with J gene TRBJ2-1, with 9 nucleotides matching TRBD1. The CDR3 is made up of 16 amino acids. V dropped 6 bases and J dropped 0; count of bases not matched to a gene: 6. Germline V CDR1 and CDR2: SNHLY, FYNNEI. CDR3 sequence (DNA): TGTGCCAGCAGCCGACAGGGGGGGAACTCCTACAATGAGCAGTTCTTC. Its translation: CASSRQGGNSYNEQFF.

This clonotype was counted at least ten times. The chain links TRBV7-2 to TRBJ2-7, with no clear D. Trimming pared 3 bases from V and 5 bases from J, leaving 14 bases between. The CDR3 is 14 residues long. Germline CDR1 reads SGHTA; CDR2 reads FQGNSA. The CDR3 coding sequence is TGTGCCAGCAGCTTTCTCACCCCTGGGAACGAGCAGTACTTC. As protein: CASSFLTPGNEQYF.

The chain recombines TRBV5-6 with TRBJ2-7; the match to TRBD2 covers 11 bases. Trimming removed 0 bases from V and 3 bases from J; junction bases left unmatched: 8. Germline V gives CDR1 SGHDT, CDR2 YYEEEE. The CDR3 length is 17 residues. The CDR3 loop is CASSLVGGTSGRYEQYF. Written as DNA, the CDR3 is TGTGCCAGCAGCTTGGTCGGTGGGACTAGCGGACGCTACGAGCAGTACTTC.

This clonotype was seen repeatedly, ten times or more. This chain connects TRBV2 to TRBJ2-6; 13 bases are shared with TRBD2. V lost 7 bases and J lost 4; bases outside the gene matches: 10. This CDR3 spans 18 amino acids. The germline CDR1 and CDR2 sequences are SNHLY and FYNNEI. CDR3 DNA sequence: TGTGCCAGCATAGGACTAGCGGGAGAGGGCCCCGGGGCCAACGTCCTGACTTTC. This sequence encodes CASIGLAGEGPGANVLTF.

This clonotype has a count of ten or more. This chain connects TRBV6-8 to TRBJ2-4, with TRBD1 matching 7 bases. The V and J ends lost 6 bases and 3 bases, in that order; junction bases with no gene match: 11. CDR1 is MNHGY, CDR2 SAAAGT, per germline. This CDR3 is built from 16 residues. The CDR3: CASRRDRERGKNIQYF. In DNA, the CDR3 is TGTGCCAGCAGAAGAGACAGGGAAAGGGGCAAAAACATTCAGTACTTC.

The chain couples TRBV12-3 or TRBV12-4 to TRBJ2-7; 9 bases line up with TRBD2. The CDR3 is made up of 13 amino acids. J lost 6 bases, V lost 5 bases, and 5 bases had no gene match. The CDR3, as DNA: TGTGCCAGCAGTCCGGGACTAGCACCCGAGCAGTACTTC. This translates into CASSPGLAPEQYF.

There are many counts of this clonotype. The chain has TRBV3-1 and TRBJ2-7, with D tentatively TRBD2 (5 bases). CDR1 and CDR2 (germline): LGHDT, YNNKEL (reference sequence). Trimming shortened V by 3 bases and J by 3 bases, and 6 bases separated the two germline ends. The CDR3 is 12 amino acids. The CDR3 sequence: CASSHGLYEQYF. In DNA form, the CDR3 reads TGTGCCAGCAGCCACGGACTCTACGAGCAGTACTTC.

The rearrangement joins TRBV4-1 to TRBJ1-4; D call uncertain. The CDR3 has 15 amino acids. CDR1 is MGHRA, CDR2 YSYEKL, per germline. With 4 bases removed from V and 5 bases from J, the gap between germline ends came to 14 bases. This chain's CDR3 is CASSPGPERNEKLFF. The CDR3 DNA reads TGCGCCAGCAGCCCTGGACCGGAACGGAATGAAAAACTGTTTTTT.

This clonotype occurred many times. The CDR3 bases are TGCAGTGCTAGAGACGAGGCTATAAGTGGCTACACCTTC. Translating gives CSARDEAISGYTF. V gene TRBV20-1 combines with J gene TRBJ1-2; D unclear. This CDR3 is built from 13 residues. The germline V gene has CDR1 DFQATT and CDR2 SNEGSKA (reference sequence). Trimming pared 0 bases from V and 7 bases from J, leaving 12 bases between.

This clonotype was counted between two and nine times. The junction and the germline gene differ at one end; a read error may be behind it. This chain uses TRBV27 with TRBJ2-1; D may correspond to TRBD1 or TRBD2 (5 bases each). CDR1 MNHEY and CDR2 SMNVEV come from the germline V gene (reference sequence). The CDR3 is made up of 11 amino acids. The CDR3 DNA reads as TGTGCCAGCCAGACGGGGCTTAAACGTTTTTTC. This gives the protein CASQTGLKRFF.

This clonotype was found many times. The CDR3 sequence: CASSPSGLGPYEQYF. In nucleotides, the CDR3 is TGTGCCAGCAGCCCATCGGGACTAGGCCCCTACGAGCAGTACTTC. The chain couples TRBV3-1 to TRBJ2-7; TRBD2 matches 8 bases. J was trimmed by 2 bases and V by 4 bases; bases with no gene match: 7. The germline CDR1 and CDR2 sequences are LGHDT and YNNKEL (reference sequence). The CDR3 consists of 15 residues.

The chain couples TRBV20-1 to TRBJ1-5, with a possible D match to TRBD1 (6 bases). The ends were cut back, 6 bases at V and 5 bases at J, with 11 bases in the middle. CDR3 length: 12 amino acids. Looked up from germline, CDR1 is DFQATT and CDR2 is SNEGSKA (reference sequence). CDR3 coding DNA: TGCAGTGCAAACAGGGAGGATCAGCCCCAGCATTTT. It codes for CSANREDQPQHF.

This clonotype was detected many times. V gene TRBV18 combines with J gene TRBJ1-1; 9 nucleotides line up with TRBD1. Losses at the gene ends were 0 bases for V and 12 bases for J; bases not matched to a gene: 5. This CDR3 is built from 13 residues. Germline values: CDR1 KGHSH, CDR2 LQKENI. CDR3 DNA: TGTGCCAGCTCACCACCCGGGACAGGGTGGACTTTCTTT. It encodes CASSPPGTGWTFF. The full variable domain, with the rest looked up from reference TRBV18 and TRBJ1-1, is NAGVMQNPRHLVRRRGQEARLRCSPMKGHSHVYWYRQLPEEGLKFMVYLQKENIIDESGMPKERFSAEFPKEGPSILRIQQVVRGDSAAYFCASSPPGTGWTFFGQGTRLTVV.

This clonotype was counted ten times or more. In DNA form, the CDR3 reads TGTGCCAGCAGTTTCGGATTCGGGCGGTCCTACGAGCAGTACTTC. Encoded protein: CASSFGFGRSYEQYF. The V gene is TRBV12-3 or TRBV12-4, the J gene TRBJ2-7; D uncertain. Trimming took off 3 bases at V and 1 base at J, with 13 bases between the two ends. The CDR3 contains 15 residues.

CDR3 in DNA: TGTGCCAGCAGGGACAGGGCGTTGGTTGAAGCTTTCTTT. Translation: CASRDRALVEAFF. The chain carries TRBV2 and TRBJ1-1; 8 positions match TRBD1. From germline, CDR1 is SNHLY and CDR2 FYNNEI. The junction had 7 bases not matched to a gene; V was cut back by 6 bases and J by 7 bases. CDR3 length equals 13 residues.

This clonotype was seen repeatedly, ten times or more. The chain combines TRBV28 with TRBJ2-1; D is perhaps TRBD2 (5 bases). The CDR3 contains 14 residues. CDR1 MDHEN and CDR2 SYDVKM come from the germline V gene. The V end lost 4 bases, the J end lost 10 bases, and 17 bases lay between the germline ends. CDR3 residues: CASSSMTTLREQFF. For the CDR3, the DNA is TGTGCCAGCAGTTCCATGACTACGCTAAGAGAGCAGTTCTTC.

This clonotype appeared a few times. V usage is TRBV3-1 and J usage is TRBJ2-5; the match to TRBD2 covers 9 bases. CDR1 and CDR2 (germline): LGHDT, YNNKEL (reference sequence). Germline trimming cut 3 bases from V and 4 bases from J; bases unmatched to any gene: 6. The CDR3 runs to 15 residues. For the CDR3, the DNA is TGTGCCAGCAGCCAGAGTAGCGGGAGTTCAGAGACCCAGTACTTC. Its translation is CASSQSSGSSETQYF.